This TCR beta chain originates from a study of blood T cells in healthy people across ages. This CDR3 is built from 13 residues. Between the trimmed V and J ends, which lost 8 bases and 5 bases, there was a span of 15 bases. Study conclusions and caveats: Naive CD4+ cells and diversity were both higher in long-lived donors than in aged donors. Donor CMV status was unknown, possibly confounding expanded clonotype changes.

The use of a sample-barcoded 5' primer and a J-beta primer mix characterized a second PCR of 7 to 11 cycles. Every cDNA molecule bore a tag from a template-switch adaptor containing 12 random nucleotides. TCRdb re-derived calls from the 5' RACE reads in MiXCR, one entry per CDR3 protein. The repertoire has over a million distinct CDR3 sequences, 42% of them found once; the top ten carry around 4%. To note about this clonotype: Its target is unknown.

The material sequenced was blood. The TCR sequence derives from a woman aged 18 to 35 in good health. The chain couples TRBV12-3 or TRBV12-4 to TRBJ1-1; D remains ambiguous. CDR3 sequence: CASGGEGATEAFF. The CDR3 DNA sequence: TGTGCCAGCGGCGGGGAGGGCGCAACTGAAGCTTTCTTT.